The clone carrying this TCR beta chain was seen at least ten times. Its antigen is unknown. Documented time point: longitudinal time-point 1 (baseline). This record belongs to a study of neurological immune-mediated disorders. Study-level results: HTLV-1-associated myelopathy had the most TCR clonal expansion, whereas multiple sclerosis had the least (lower than in healthy controls).

Trimming at V came to 3 bases and at J to 15 bases, leaving 13 bases not matched to a gene. The CDR3 extends over 13 amino acids. The V gene's germline CDR1 is DFQATT and CDR2 SNEGSKA (reference sequence). Using its own MiXCR run on the 5' RACE reads, TCRdb lists one record per CDR3 protein. In the table there are 60,000 to 90,000 distinct CDR3 sequences, around 9.6% of which are singletons. The chain uses TRBV20-1 and TRBJ2-1, with 8 bases that match TRBD2. Sequencing was performed on PBMCs. The TCR was taken from a man between 25 and 39 years old in good health. The CDR3 coding sequence is TGCAGTGCTAGGGGAGGACTAGCCGGAGGGCCGTTCTTC. This encodes CSARGGLAGGPFF.